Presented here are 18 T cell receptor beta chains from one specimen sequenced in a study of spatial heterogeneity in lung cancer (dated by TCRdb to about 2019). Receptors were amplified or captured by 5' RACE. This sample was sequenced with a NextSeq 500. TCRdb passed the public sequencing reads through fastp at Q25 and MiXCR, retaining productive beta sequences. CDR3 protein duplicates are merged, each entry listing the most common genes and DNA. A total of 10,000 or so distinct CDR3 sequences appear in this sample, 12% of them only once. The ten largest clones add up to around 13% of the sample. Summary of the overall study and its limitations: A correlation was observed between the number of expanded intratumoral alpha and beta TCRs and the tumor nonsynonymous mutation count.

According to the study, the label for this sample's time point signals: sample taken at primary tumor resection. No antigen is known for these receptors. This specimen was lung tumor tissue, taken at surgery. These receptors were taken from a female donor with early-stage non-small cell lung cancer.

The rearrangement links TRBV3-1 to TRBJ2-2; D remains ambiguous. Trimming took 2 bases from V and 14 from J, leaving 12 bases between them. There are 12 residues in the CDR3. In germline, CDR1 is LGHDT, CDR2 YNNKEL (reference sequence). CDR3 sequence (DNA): TGTGCCAGCAGCCAACCACGGACCGGCCTGTTTTTT. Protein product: CASSQPRTGLFF.

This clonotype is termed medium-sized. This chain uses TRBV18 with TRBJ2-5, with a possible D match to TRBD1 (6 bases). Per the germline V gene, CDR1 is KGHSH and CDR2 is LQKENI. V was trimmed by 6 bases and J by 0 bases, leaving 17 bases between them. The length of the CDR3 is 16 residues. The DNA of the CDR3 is TGTGCCAGCTCCCTAAGCCTCACAGGGAACCAAGAGACCCAGTACTTC. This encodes CASSLSLTGNQETQYF.

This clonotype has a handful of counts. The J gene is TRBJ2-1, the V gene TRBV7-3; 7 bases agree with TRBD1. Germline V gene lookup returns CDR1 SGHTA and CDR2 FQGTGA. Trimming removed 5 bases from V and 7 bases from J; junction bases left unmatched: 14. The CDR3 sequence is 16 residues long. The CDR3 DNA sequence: TGTGCCAGCAGCCAACAGGGGCCGCTCATTCCAAATGAGCAGTTCTTC. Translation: CASSQQGPLIPNEQFF. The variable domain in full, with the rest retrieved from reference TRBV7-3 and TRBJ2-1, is GAGVSQTPSNKVTEKGKYVELRCDPISGHTALYWYRQSLGQGPEFLIYFQGTGAADDSGLPNDRFFAVRPEGSVSTLKIQRTERGDSAVYLCASSQQGPLIPNEQFFGPGTRLTVL.

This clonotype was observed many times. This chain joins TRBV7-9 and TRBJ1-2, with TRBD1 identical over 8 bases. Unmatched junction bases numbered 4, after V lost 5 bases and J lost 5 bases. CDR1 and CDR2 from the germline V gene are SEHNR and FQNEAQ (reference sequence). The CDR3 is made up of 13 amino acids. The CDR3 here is CASSPGGHYGYTF. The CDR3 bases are TGTGCCAGCAGCCCAGGGGGCCATTATGGCTACACCTTC.

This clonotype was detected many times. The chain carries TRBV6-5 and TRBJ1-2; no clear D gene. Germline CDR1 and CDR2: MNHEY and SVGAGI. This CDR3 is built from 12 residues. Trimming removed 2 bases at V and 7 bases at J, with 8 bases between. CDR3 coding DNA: TGTGCCAGCAGTTACGACCGGCTTGGCTACACCTTC. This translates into CASSYDRLGYTF.

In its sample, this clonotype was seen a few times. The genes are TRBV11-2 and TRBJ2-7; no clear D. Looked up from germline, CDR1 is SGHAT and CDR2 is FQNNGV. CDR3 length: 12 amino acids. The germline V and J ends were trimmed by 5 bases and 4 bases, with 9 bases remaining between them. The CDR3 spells CASSRTRYEQYF. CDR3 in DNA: TGTGCCAGCAGCCGTACCCGGTACGAGCAGTACTTC.

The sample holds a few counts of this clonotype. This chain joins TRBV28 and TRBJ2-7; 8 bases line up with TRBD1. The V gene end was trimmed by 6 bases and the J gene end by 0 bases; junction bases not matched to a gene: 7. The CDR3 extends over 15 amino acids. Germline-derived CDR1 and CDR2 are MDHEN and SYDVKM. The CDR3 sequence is CASRPTGGTSYEQYF. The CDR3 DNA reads TGTGCCAGCAGACCCACAGGGGGGACCTCCTACGAGCAGTACTTC.

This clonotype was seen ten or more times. CDR3 coding DNA: TGTGCCAGCAGCACCCGGACTGGCTACAATGAGCAGTTCTTC. It translates to CASSTRTGYNEQFF. The chain is built from TRBV7-2 and TRBJ2-1, with TRBD2 as a possible D gene (5 bases). Per germline, CDR1 SGHTA and CDR2 FQGNSA. This CDR3 region has 14 residues. Trimming removed 5 bases at V and 3 bases at J, with 11 bases between.

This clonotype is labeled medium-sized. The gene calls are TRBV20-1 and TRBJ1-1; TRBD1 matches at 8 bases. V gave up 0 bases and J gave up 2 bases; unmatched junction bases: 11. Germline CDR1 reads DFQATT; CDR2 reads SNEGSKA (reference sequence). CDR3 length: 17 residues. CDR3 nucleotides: TGCAGTGCTAGAGATTGGCAGGGGGCGCGGTCAAACACTGAAGCTTTCTTT. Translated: CSARDWQGARSNTEAFF.

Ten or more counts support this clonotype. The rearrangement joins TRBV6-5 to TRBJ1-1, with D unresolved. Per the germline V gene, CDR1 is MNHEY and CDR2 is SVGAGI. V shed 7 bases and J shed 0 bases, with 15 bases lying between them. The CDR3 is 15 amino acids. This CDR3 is CASTDTGVMNTEAFF. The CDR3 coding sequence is TGTGCCAGCACCGACACGGGAGTTATGAACACTGAAGCTTTCTTT.

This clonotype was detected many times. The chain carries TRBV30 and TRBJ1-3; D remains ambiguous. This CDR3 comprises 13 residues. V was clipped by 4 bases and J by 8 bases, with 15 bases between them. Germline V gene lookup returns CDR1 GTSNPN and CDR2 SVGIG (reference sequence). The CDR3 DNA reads TGTGCCTGGACCGAAATTGGGAGGGACACCATATATTTT. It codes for CAWTEIGRDTIYF.

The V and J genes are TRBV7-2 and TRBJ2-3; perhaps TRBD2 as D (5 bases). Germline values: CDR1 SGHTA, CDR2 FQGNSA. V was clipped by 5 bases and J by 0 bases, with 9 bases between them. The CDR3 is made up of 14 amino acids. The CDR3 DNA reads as TGTGCCAGCAGCCCGACTACTAGCACAGATACGCAGTATTTT. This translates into CASSPTTSTDTQYF.

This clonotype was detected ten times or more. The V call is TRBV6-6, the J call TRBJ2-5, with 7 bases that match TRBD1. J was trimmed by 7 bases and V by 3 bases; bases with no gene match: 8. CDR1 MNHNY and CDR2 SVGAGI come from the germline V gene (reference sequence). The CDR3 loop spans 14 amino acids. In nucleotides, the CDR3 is TGTGCCAGCAGTTATTCGACAGGGTACTGGACCCAGTACTTC. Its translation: CASSYSTGYWTQYF.

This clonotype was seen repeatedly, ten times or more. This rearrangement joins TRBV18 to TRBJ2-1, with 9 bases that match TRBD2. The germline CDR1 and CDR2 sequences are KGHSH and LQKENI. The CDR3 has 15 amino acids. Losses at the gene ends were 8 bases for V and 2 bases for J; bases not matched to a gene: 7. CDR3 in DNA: TGTGCCAGCAGTCCCCTAGCGGGGCCCTACAATGAGCAGTTCTTC. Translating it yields CASSPLAGPYNEQFF.

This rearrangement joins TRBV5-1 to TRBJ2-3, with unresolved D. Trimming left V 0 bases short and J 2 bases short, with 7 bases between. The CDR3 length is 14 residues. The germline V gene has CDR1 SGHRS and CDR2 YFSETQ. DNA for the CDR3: TGCGCCAGCAGCTTGGGGGGATACACAGATACGCAGTATTTT. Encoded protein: CASSLGGYTDTQYF.

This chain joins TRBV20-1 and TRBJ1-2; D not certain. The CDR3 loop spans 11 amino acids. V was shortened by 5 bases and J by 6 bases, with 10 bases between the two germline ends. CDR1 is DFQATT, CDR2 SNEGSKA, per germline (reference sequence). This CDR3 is CSAVTQNGYTF. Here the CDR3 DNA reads TGCAGTGCTGTGACGCAGAATGGCTACACCTTC.

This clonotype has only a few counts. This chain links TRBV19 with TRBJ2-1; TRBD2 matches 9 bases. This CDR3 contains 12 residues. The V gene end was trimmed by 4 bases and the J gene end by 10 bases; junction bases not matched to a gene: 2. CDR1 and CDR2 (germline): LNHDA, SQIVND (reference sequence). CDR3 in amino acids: CASSTSGREQFF. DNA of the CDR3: TGTGCCAGTAGTACAAGCGGGAGGGAGCAGTTCTTC.

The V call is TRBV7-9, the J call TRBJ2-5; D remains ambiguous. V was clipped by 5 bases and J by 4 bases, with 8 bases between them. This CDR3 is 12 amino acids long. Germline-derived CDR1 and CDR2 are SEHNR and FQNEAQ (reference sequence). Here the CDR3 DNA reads TGTGCCAGCAGCCCTACAGCAGAGACCCAGTACTTC. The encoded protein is CASSPTAETQYF.